This TCR beta chain was identified in a study of cytomegalovirus exposure and HLA in healthy donors. This clone was found a few times. Antigen: not known. The study ran its PCR with 60 Vbeta and 13 Jbeta primers. Sequenced by immunoSEQ multiplex PCR; TCRdb stores in-frame clones only, minus some. This table holds approximately 120,000 clones, about four fifths found once. The CDR3 is 16 residues long. J lost 6 bases, V lost 4 bases, and 14 bases had no gene match. CDR1 is SGHVS and CDR2 is FNYEAQ in the germline V gene. Regarding the study as a whole: Rare TCR sequences predominated, though certain public TCRs were found in many donors. Being indistinguishable, some V segments were excluded, TRBV6-2 and TRBV6-3 among them. A link between a missense DCLRE1C variant and TCR beta V- and J-gene trimming emerged from a later analysis. Later on, analysis showed that most CMV-associated TCR beta chains appeared to be HLA-restricted.

Sequencing input: PBMCs. V usage is TRBV7-6 and J usage is TRBJ1-2, with 7 positions matching TRBD1. The receptor comes from a woman aged 50 to 60 in good health and CMV-seropositive. The CDR3 sequence: CASSSHTGADVHGYTF. The CDR3 bases are TGTGCCAGCAGCTCTCATACAGGGGCGGATGTGCATGGCTACACCTTC.